This TCR beta chain was captured by sequencing in a study of breast tumors, draining lymph nodes, adjacent tissues. Using its own MiXCR run on the multiplex PCR reads, TCRdb lists one record per CDR3 protein. The sample consists of 100,000 or so distinct CDR3 sequences, less than 25% of them appearing once. Axillary draining lymph nodes of breast cancer patients supplied the node samples. Study outcomes and limitations: Findings are consistent with lymph node origin and intratumoral expansion of most tumor T cells. Compared with lymph nodes, tumors were less diverse; compared with nontumor tissue, more. That most tumor T cells come from lymph nodes remained unproven.

This clonotype was observed at least ten times. Its antigen is unidentified. Sequences were obtained from axillary lymph node tissue. The sequence derives from a female donor with breast cancer. Some clones in this sample may be carry-over from other donors' samples.

Here the CDR3 DNA reads TGTGCCAGCAGCTTGGACGGCTACTCCTACGAGCAGTACTTC. Translated: CASSLDGYSYEQYF. The chain uses TRBV5-6 and TRBJ2-7; D is ambiguous. Germline loops: CDR1 SGHDT, CDR2 YYEEEE. V dropped 0 bases and J dropped 0 bases, with 7 bases sitting between them. This CDR3 is built from 14 residues.